Presented here are 30 T cell receptor beta chains from one specimen sequenced in a study of shared T cell receptors in the human thymus (dated by TCRdb to the early 2020s). The library relied on the immunoSEQ multiplex PCR assay. The table was pulled from immuneACCESS by TCRdb, which kept in-frame rearrangements only. Such tables lose some clones; where checked, under half of the loss comes from unresolved V genes, and the rest has no known cause. The sample table shows about 660,000 clones, and 88% are seen once. The biggest ten clones account for about 0.01% of the sample. This sample was shared with a second study, whose subject was human thymus T cells.

What was sequenced was thymocytes. The origin of the receptors is a boy less than two years old with a congenital heart defect. Donor details come from another sample of the same person, matched by shared clones.

The chain uses TRBV28 and TRBJ1-2; unclear D gene. Germline values: CDR1 MDHEN, CDR2 SYDVKM. The V gene lost 6 bases and the J gene lost 8 bases, with 19 bases spanning the gap. The CDR3 runs to 14 residues. The CDR3 region has the DNA TGTGCCAGCAGACCATTCAAAGCTCACGGGGGCTACACCTTC. As protein: CASRPFKAHGGYTF.

This clone showed up just a few times. The chain carries TRBV4-2 and TRBJ1-4, with a weak D call TRBD1 (5 bases). CDR1 is LGHNA and CDR2 is YNFKEQ in the germline V gene. The CDR3 totals 17 residues. Trimming pared 0 bases from V and 6 bases from J, leaving 17 bases between. CDR3 DNA sequence: TGTGCCAGCAGCCAAGACGGCATGCCGGGACTTCATGAAAAACTGTTTTTT. Translated: CASSQDGMPGLHEKLFF.

The J gene is TRBJ2-7, the V gene TRBV6-5, with a tentative D call TRBD1 (5 bases). Germline values: CDR1 MNHEY, CDR2 SVGAGI. Deletions cut 4 bases from V and 3 bases from J, with 13 bases between. This CDR3 has 14 amino acids. The CDR3 nucleotides read TGTGCCAGCAGTTTAAAAACAGGAAGCTACGAGCAGTACTTC. Residues: CASSLKTGSYEQYF.

The chain links TRBV28 to TRBJ2-3, with 10 bases fitting TRBD1. This CDR3 region has 15 residues. Germline CDR1 is MDHEN and CDR2 is SYDVKM. With V trimmed by 5 bases and J by 3 bases, 5 bases remained unmatched. The CDR3 DNA sequence: TGTGCCAGCAGTCCGACGGGACAGGGGACAGATACGCAGTATTTT. Its translation is CASSPTGQGTDTQYF.

V usage is TRBV5-8 and J usage is TRBJ2-2; possible D gene TRBD2, 6 bases. V dropped 1 base and J dropped 2 bases, with 12 bases sitting between them. The germline gives CDR1 SGHTS, CDR2 YDEGEE. This CDR3 spans 16 amino acids. CDR3 DNA: TGTGCCAGCAGCTTGCAGGGACTGGCTAACACCGGGGAGCTGTTTTTT. Its translation: CASSLQGLANTGELFF.

V is TRBV4-1 and J is TRBJ2-7, with TRBD1 as a possible D gene (6 bases). Germline CDR1 reads MGHRA; CDR2 reads YSYEKL. V was clipped by 0 bases and J by 3 bases, with 18 bases between them. The CDR3 covers 17 residues. CDR3 DNA sequence: TGCGCCAGCAGCCAAGACAGGCCAGGGGATAGGAACTACGAGCAGTACTTC. Translated, it gives CASSQDRPGDRNYEQYF.

On this clone: The CDR3 ends on some other residue instead of the conserved phenylalanine or tryptophan, so this is likely a read error. The chain has TRBV2 and TRBJ1-2; D remains unclear. The germline V gene encodes CDR1 SNHLY and CDR2 FYNNEI. The CDR3 has 16 residues. V lost 1 base and J lost 4, with 16 bases in between. Here the CDR3 DNA reads TGTGCCAGCAGTGAAGTGGGATTGGGAGGAGGCTATGGCTACACCCTC. Its translation is CASSEVGLGGGYGYTL.

V and J are TRBV19 and TRBJ2-3, with 8 nucleotides matching TRBD2. The CDR3 runs to 15 residues. V lost 4 bases and J lost 4; bases outside the gene matches: 7. CDR1 is LNHDA and CDR2 is SQIVND in the germline V gene (reference sequence). CDR3 nucleotide sequence: TGTGCCAGTAGTACTTCCGGGAGGGCTCCAGATACGCAGTATTTT. Its protein product is CASSTSGRAPDTQYF.

CDR3 in amino acids: CASSISGSGTDTQYF. CDR3 nucleotides: TGTGCCAGCAGTATTAGCGGGAGCGGCACAGATACGCAGTATTTT. V and J are TRBV28 and TRBJ2-3, with TRBD2 identical over 9 bases. V dropped 5 bases and J dropped 1; count of bases not matched to a gene: 4. This CDR3 region has 15 residues. Germline assignment: CDR1 MDHEN and CDR2 SYDVKM.

This sequence joins TRBV7-9 and TRBJ2-4, with 11 bases fitting TRBD2. V was pared by 5 bases and J by 3 bases, with 3 bases of the junction left unmatched. The germline V gene has CDR1 SEHNR and CDR2 FQNEAQ (reference sequence). The CDR3 has 15 residues. The CDR3 spells CASSPGLAGKNIQYF. CDR3 DNA: TGTGCCAGCAGCCCCGGACTAGCGGGCAAAAACATTCAGTACTTC. The whole variable domain, remainder taken from reference TRBV7-9 and TRBJ2-4, is DTGVSQNPRHKITKRGQNVTFRCDPISEHNRLYWYRQTLGQGPEFLTYFQNEAQLEKSRLLSDRFSAERPKGSFSTLEIQRTEQGDSAMYLCASSPGLAGKNIQYFGAGTRLSVL.

The V and J genes are TRBV29-1 and TRBJ2-1; 12 nucleotides align to TRBD2. Germline-derived CDR1 and CDR2 are SQVTM and ANQGSEA. Trimming at V came to 7 bases and at J to 4 bases, leaving 5 bases not matched to a gene. CDR3 length: 14 residues. Here the CDR3 reads CSARTSGIYNEQFF. CDR3 in DNA: TGCAGCGCCCGGACTAGCGGGATATACAATGAGCAGTTCTTC.

The CDR3 DNA reads as TGTGCCAGCAGTTGTAGACCGGGGGATGGCTACACCTTC. Protein: CASSCRPGDGYTF. The chain links TRBV28 to TRBJ1-2; D might be TRBD1 (5 bases). V lost 4 bases and J lost 6, with 12 bases in between. This CDR3 is built from 13 residues. CDR1 is MDHEN and CDR2 is SYDVKM in the germline V gene.

This clone has just a few counts. V and J are TRBV6-1 and TRBJ2-7, with D possibly matching TRBD2 (5 bases). CDR3 length: 15 amino acids. The germline V gene has CDR1 MNHNS and CDR2 SASEGT. Trimming shortened V by 0 bases and J by 5 bases, and 14 bases separated the two germline ends. CDR3 region: CASSEAREKNHEQYF. The CDR3 coding sequence is TGTGCCAGCAGTGAAGCCCGGGAAAAAAACCACGAGCAGTACTTC.

The chain carries TRBV4-3 and TRBJ2-2; the match to TRBD2 covers 9 bases. V lost 0 bases, J lost 5 bases, and 7 bases stayed unmatched. This CDR3 contains 17 residues. Looked up from germline, CDR1 is LGHNA and CDR2 is YSLEER. CDR3 protein: CASSQDNLAGLTGELFF. The CDR3 bases are TGCGCCAGCAGCCAAGATAACCTAGCGGGGCTAACCGGGGAGCTGTTTTTT.

The CDR3 region is CSVVPGGQGGQKSSYEQYF. The CDR3 bases are TGCAGCGTTGTCCCAGGGGGGCAGGGCGGGCAAAAGAGCTCCTACGAGCAGTACTTC. V usage is TRBV29-1 and J usage is TRBJ2-7, with D perhaps matching TRBD1 (7 bases). The CDR3 loop spans 19 amino acids. V gave up 4 bases and J gave up 0 bases, with 28 bases separating them. The germline gives CDR1 SQVTM, CDR2 ANQGSEA.

The rearrangement links TRBV30 to TRBJ1-1; D ambiguous. The CDR3 extends over 12 amino acids. Germline CDR1 is GTSNPN and CDR2 is SVGIG (reference sequence). V lost 4 bases to trimming and J lost 6 bases, with 12 bases between them. The CDR3, as DNA: TGTGCCTGGAAACATACAGCCCCTGAAGCTTTCTTT. Amino acid sequence: CAWKHTAPEAFF.

J is TRBJ2-5 and V is TRBV28; D might be TRBD2 (5 bases). Germline CDR1 MDHEN, CDR2 SYDVKM. V was shortened by 6 bases and J by 4 bases, with 12 bases between the two germline ends. This CDR3 spans 13 amino acids. CDR3 sequence (DNA): TGTGCCAGCAGAAATAGGAGGCCAGAGACCCAGTACTTC. This encodes CASRNRRPETQYF.

The V and J genes are TRBV5-4 and TRBJ2-1, with D possibly TRBD2 on 6 matching bases. V shed 4 bases and J shed 4 bases, with 18 bases lying between them. This CDR3 is built from 16 residues. Germline V gene lookup returns CDR1 SGHNT and CDR2 YYREEE (reference sequence). In DNA, the CDR3 is TGTGCCAGCAGCGCCGTAGCCCGGGGGAAATACAATGAGCAGTTCTTC. The encoded protein is CASSAVARGKYNEQFF.

The V call is TRBV18, the J call TRBJ1-2; tentative D call: TRBD1 (6 bases). This CDR3 is built from 16 residues. V was shortened by 1 base and J by 6 bases, with 18 bases between the two germline ends. Germline V CDR1 and CDR2: KGHSH, LQKENI. This CDR3 reads CASSPQMDQGSDGYTF. In nucleotides, the CDR3 is TGTGCCAGCTCACCACAGATGGATCAGGGGTCGGATGGCTACACCTTC.

The chain joins TRBV6-1 to TRBJ2-3; 10 bases align to TRBD2. V was clipped by 7 bases and J by 6 bases; unmatched bases: 4. The CDR3 is made up of 13 amino acids. The germline gives CDR1 MNHNS, CDR2 SASEGT. The CDR3 region has the DNA TGTGCCAGCATCAGCGGGAGGGCCGATACGCAGTATTTT. This sequence encodes CASISGRADTQYF.

The V and J genes are TRBV29-1 and TRBJ2-2; 12 positions match TRBD1. Per germline, CDR1 SQVTM and CDR2 ANQGSEA. This CDR3 has 15 amino acids. With 4 bases clipped from V and 2 bases from J, the junction kept 2 bases outside the gene matches. Here the CDR3 DNA reads TGCAGCGTTGCGGGACAGGGGGCCAACACCGGGGAGCTGTTTTTT. This codes for CSVAGQGANTGELFF.

DNA of the CDR3: TGTGCCAGCAGTAGGGACATCATGAACACTGAAGCTTTCTTT. It translates to CASSRDIMNTEAFF. The J gene is TRBJ1-1, the V gene TRBV28, with D maybe TRBD1 (6 bases). V gave up 5 bases and J gave up 0 bases, with 10 bases separating them. Germline CDR1 is MDHEN and CDR2 is SYDVKM. This CDR3 region has 14 residues. The full variable domain, rest sourced from reference TRBV28 and TRBJ1-1, is DVKVTQSSRYLVKRTGEKVFLECVQDMDHENMFWYRQDPGLGLRLIYFSYDVKMKEKGDIPEGYSVSREKKERFSLILESASTNQTSMYLCASSRDIMNTEAFFGQGTRLTVV.

The chain links TRBV5-1 to TRBJ2-7; TRBD2 is a possible D gene (6 bases). CDR3 length equals 16 residues. Germline values: CDR1 SGHRS, CDR2 YFSETQ. V was pared by 4 bases and J by 0 bases, with 17 bases between. The DNA of the CDR3 is TGCGCCAGCAGCCAATCCCCGGGACTGATCTCCTACGAGCAGTACTTC. Translating gives CASSQSPGLISYEQYF.

This chain links TRBV19 with TRBJ2-7, with no clear D. Per the germline V gene, CDR1 is LNHDA and CDR2 is SQIVND (reference sequence). This CDR3 region has 14 residues. Deletions cut 4 bases from V and 3 bases from J, with 13 bases between. CDR3 DNA: TGTGCCAGTAGTAAGAAGACACGCAACTACGAGCAGTACTTC. Translation: CASSKKTRNYEQYF.

J is TRBJ2-7 and V is TRBV28; 10 bases agree with TRBD2. J gave up 2 bases and V 4 bases, and 5 bases lay outside the gene matches. Looked up from germline, CDR1 is MDHEN and CDR2 is SYDVKM. This CDR3 spans 15 amino acids. The CDR3 here is CASSYHSGRTYEQYF. In nucleotides, the CDR3 is TGTGCCAGCAGTTACCATAGCGGGAGGACCTACGAGCAGTACTTC.

This chain links TRBV28 with TRBJ1-2; no clear D. Germline CDR1 reads MDHEN; CDR2 reads SYDVKM. This CDR3 is 15 amino acids long. With 4 bases removed from V and 3 bases from J, the gap between germline ends came to 15 bases. CDR3 amino acids: CASSSPGKGDYGYTF. DNA for the CDR3: TGTGCCAGCAGTTCGCCGGGGAAGGGAGACTATGGCTACACCTTC.

CDR3 nucleotide sequence: TGCGCCAGCAGCCTCTTAGCGGGAGAGACCTACGAGCAGTACTTC. This gives the protein CASSLLAGETYEQYF. This chain uses TRBV4-1 with TRBJ2-7, with TRBD2 matching over 9 bases. After removal of 4 bases from V and 2 bases from J, the junction contained 6 bases not matched to a gene. The CDR3 consists of 15 residues. Germline values: CDR1 MGHRA, CDR2 YSYEKL.

This clone was picked up a small number of times. The gene calls are TRBV7-9 and TRBJ1-1, with D perhaps matching TRBD1 (6 bases). The V gene lost 3 bases and the J gene lost 3 bases, with 17 bases spanning the gap. Germline V CDR1 and CDR2: SEHNR, FQNEAQ (reference sequence). This CDR3 has 16 amino acids. Here the CDR3 reads CASSFFPGTTHTEAFF. The CDR3 bases are TGTGCCAGCAGCTTCTTCCCCGGGACAACCCACACTGAAGCTTTCTTT.

The chain recombines TRBV5-4 with TRBJ2-7; D is possibly TRBD2 (6 bases). V was pared by 2 bases and J by 0 bases, with 15 bases between. The CDR3 has 16 amino acids. Germline V gives CDR1 SGHNT, CDR2 YYREEE (reference sequence). CDR3 coding DNA: TGTGCCAGCAGCTTTGATCCCCAGGAGGGCTCCTACGAGCAGTACTTC. Translating gives CASSFDPQEGSYEQYF.

This clone was seen a single time. V and J are TRBV4-1 and TRBJ2-3; D is possibly TRBD2 (6 bases). The CDR3 spans 18 residues. Per the germline V gene, CDR1 is MGHRA and CDR2 is YSYEKL. V shed 1 base and J shed 3 bases, with 20 bases lying between them. The CDR3 nucleotides are TGCGCCAGCAGCCAAGGTTTCTCTACGGGAGAGGGAACAGATACGCAGTATTTT. Its translation: CASSQGFSTGEGTDTQYF.